This T cell receptor beta chain stems from a study of memory CD4+ T cells and cytomegalovirus serostatus. Study as a whole: Donors were healthy Belgian adults, fewer than ten CMV seropositive and about 24 seronegative.

The length of the CDR3 is 11 residues. Germline assignment: CDR1 DFQATT and CDR2 SNEGSKA (reference sequence). V was clipped by 3 bases and J by 7 bases, with 7 bases between them. Single viable CD3+CD4+CD8-CD45RO+ cells were sorted as the memory CD4+ T cells. Serostatus was set by detecting CMV pp150, pp28, p38, p52 IgG. After thawing, CD4+ T cells were positively selected. General study findings and limits: CMV serostatus prediction reached median AUC approximately 0.95, or 0.91 with US-trained model.

The assay was immunoSEQ multiplex PCR, and TCRdb's table has in-frame clones only and misses some. Altogether about 52,000 clones are present, about 83% being singletons, with the ten largest covering 2%. Remarks on this clone: As yet, its antigen is unknown.

The specimen sequenced was memory CD4+ T cells from blood. The J gene is TRBJ1-5, the V gene TRBV20-1; D ambiguous. The TCR comes from an adult in good health and CMV-seropositive. The CDR3 reads CSASREQPQHF. The CDR3, as DNA: TGCAGTGCTAGTCGGGAGCAGCCCCAGCATTTT.